The present TCR beta chain was sequenced within a study of tumor T cells in aggressive B-cell lymphoma. Repertoires were generated with immunoSEQ multiplex PCR, while TCRdb's copy carries only in-frame clones and drops some. The table includes about 9,900 clones, approximately 85% detected once. Sequencing used tumor tissue. The clonotype was recovered from an adult with diffuse large B cell lymphoma.

The CDR3 reads CASSPTGGETDTQYF. Written as DNA, the CDR3 is TGTGCCAGCAGTCCAACGGGGGGAGAGACAGATACGCAGTATTTT. The genes are TRBV28 and TRBJ2-3, with 7 nucleotides matching TRBD2. CDR3 length: 15 residues. CDR1 and CDR2 (germline): MDHEN, SYDVKM. The V and J ends lost 5 bases and 3 bases, in that order; junction bases with no gene match: 8.